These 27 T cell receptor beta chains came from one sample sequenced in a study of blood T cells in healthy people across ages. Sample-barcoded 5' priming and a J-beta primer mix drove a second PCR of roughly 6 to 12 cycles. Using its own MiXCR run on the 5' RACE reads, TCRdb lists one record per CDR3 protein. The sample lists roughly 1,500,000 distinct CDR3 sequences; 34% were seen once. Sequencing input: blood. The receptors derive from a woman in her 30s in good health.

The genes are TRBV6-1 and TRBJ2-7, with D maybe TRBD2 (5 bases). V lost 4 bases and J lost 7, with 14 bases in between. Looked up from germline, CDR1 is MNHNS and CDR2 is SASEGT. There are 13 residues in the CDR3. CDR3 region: CASSGGLQGEQYF. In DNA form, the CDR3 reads TGTGCCAGCAGTGGTGGACTCCAAGGAGAGCAGTACTTC.

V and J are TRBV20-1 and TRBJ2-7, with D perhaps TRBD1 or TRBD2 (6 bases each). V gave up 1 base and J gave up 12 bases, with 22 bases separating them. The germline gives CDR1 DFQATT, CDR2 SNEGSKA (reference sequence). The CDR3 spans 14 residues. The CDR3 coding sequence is TGCAGTGCTAGAGCACGAAAGGGGGAGGAGGGAGTGTACTTC. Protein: CSARARKGEEGVYF.

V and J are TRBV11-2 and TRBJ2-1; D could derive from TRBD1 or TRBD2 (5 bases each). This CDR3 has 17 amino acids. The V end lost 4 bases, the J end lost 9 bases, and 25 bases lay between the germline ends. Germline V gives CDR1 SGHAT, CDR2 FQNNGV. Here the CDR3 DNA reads TGTGCCAGCAGCTCCCCGGGACCCCCCCCATTAGCATCTGAGCAGTTCTTC. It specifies CASSSPGPPPLASEQFF.

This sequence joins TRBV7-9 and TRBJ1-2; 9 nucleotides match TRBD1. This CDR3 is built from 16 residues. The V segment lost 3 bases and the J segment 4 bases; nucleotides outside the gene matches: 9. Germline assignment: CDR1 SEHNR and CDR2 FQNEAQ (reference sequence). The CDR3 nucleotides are TGTGCCAGCAGCTTCGACGTACAGGGGGCGGTCTATGGCTACACCTTC. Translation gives CASSFDVQGAVYGYTF.

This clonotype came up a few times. CDR3 nucleotide sequence: TGTGCCAGCAGTCCCCCTGGACTAGTCGGGGAGACCCAGTACTTC. Translating it yields CASSPPGLVGETQYF. The chain has TRBV7-7 and TRBJ2-5, with 7 nucleotides matching TRBD2. V lost 6 bases, J lost 5 bases, and 12 bases stayed unmatched. In germline, CDR1 is SSHAT, CDR2 FNYEAQ (reference sequence). The CDR3 loop spans 15 amino acids.

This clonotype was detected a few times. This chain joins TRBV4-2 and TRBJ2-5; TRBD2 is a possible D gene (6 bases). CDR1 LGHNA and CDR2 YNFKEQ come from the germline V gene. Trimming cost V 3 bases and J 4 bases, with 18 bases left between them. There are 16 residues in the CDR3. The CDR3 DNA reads TGTGCCAGCAGCCAGGGGGGTCTAGCGCTAAGAGAGACCCAGTACTTC. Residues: CASSQGGLALRETQYF.

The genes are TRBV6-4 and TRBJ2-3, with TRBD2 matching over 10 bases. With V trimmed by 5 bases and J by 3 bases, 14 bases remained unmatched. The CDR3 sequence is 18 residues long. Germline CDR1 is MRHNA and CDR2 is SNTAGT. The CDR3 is CASSSSSSGGRATDTQYF. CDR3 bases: TGTGCCAGCAGTAGTTCGTCTAGCGGGGGCCGAGCGACAGATACGCAGTATTTT.

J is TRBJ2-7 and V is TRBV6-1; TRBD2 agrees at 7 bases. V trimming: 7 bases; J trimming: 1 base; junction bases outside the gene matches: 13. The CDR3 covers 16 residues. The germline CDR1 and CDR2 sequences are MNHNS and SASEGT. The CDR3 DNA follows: TGTGCCAGCACTCCCTTAGTCGGCGGGAGTTCCTACGAGCAGTACTTC. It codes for CASTPLVGGSSYEQYF.

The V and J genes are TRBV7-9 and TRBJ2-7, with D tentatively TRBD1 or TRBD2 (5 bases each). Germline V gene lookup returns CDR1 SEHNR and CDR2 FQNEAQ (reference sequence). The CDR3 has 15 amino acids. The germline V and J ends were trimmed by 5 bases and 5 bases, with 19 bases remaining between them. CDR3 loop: CASSPGWGTKNEQYF. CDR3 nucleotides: TGTGCCAGCAGCCCGGGGTGGGGGACGAAGAACGAGCAGTACTTC.

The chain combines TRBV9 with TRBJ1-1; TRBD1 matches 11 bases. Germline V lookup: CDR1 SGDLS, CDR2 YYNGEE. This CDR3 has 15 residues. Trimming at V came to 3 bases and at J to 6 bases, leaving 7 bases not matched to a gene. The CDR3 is CASSGSGTGGSEAFF. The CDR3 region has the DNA TGTGCCAGCAGCGGATCCGGGACAGGGGGGTCTGAAGCTTTCTTT.

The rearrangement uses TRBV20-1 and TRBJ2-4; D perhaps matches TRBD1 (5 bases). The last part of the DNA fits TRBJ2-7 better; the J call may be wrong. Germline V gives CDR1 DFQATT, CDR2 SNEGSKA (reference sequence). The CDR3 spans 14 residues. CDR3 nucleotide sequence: TGCAGTGCTGGATTAAATCCGTGGGGCCTCGAGCAGTACTTC. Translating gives CSAGLNPWGLEQYF.

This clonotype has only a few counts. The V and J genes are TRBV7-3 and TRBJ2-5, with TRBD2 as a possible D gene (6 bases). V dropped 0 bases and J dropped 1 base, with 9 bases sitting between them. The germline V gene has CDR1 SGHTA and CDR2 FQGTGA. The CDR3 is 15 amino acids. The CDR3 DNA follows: TGTGCCAGCAGCTTAACGGGGCGGGGCCAAGAGACCCAGTACTTC. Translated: CASSLTGRGQETQYF.

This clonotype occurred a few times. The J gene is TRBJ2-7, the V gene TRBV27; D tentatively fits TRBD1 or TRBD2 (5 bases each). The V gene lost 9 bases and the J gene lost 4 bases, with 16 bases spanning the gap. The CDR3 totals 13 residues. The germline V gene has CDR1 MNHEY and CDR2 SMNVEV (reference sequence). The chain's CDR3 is CARDRGSLYEQYF. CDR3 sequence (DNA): TGTGCCAGAGACCGGGGCTCACTATACGAGCAGTACTTC.

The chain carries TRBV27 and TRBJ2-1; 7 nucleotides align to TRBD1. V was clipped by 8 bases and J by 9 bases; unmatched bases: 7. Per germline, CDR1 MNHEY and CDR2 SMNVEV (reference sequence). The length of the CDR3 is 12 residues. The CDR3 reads CASRSPGGEQFF. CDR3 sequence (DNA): TGTGCCAGCCGTTCCCCAGGGGGTGAGCAGTTCTTC.

This chain's CDR3 is CASELNDLTPHEQYF. CDR3 DNA sequence: TGTGCCAGCGAGCTTAATGACCTCACCCCCCACGAGCAGTACTTC. This chain links TRBV12-3 or TRBV12-4 with TRBJ2-7, with unresolved D. The CDR3 is 15 amino acids. V lost 8 bases, J lost 5 bases, and 22 bases lay in between.

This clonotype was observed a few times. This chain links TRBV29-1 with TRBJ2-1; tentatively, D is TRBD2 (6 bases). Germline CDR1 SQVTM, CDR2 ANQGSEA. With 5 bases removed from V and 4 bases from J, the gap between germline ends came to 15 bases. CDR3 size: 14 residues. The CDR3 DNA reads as TGCAGCGTTCTTGCTAGCGCACATTACAATGAGCAGTTCTTC. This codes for CSVLASAHYNEQFF.

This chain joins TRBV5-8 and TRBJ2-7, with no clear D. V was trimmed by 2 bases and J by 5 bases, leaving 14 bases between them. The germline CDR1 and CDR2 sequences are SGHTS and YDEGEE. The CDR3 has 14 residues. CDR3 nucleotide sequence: TGTGCCAGCAGCTTATATTTGGATTGGAACGAGCAGTACTTC. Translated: CASSLYLDWNEQYF.

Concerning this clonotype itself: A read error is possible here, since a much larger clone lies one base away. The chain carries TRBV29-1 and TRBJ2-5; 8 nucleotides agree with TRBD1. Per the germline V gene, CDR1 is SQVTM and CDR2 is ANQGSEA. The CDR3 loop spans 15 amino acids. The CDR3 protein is CSVGGGRGRQEPQYF. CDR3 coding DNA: TGCAGCGTTGGTGGGGGCAGGGGGCGACAAGAGCCCCAGTACTTC.

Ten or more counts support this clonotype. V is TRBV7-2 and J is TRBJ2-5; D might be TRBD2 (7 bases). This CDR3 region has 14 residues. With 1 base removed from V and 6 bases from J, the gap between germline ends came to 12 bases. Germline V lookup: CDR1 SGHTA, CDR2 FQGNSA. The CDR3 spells CASSLGGGLKTQYF. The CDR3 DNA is TGTGCCAGCAGCTTAGGGGGGGGCTTGAAGACCCAGTACTTC. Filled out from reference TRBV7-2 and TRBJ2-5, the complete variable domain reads GAGVSQSPSNKVTEKGKDVELRCDPISGHTALYWYRQSLGQGLEFLIYFQGNSAPDKSGLPSDRFSAERTGGSVSTLTIQRTQQEDSAVYLCASSLGGGLKTQYFGPGTRLLVL.

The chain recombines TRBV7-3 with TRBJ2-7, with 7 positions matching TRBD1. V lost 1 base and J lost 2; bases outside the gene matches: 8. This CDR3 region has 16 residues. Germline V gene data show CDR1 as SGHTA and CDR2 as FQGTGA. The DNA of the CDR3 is TGTGCCAGCAGCTTAATTGGCGGACAGGCCCCCTACGAGCAGTACTTC. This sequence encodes CASSLIGGQAPYEQYF.

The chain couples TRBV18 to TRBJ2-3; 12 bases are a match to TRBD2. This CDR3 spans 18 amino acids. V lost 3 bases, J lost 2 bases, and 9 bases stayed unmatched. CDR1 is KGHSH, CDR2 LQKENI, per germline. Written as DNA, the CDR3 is TGTGCCAGCTCACCCGGAATACTAGCGGGGGGCCCCACAGATACGCAGTATTTT. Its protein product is CASSPGILAGGPTDTQYF.

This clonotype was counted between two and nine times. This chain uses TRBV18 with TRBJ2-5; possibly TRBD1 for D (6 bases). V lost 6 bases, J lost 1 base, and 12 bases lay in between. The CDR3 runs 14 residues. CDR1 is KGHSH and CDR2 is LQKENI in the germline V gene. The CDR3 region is CASSSQGPQETQYF. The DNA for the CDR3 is TGTGCCAGCTCGTCACAGGGTCCCCAAGAGACCCAGTACTTC.

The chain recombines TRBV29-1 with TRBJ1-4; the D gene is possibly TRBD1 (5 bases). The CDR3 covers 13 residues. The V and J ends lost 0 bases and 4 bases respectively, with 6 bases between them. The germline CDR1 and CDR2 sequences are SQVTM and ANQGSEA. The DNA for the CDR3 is TGCAGCGTTGAAGAGAGGGGTAATGAAAAACTGTTTTTT. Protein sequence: CSVEERGNEKLFF.

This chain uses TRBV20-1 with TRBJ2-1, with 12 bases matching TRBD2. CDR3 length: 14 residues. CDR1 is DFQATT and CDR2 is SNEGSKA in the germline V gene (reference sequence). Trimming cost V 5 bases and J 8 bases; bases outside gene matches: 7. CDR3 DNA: TGCAGTGCTGCGACTAGCGGGAGATGGTATGAGCAGTTCTTC. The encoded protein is CSAATSGRWYEQFF.

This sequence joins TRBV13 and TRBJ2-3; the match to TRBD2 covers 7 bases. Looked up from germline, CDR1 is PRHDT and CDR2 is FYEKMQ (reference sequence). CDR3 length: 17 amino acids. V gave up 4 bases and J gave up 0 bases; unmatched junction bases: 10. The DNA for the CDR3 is TGTGCCAGCAGCTCGTCCCTGGCGGGGGTTAGCACAGATACGCAGTATTTT. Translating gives CASSSSLAGVSTDTQYF.

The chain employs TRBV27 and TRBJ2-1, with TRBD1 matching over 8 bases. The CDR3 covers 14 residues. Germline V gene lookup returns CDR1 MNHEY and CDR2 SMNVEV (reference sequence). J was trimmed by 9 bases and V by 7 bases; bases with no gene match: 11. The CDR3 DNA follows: TGTGCCAGCACCAAGGACAGGGTGAGTGGTGAGCAGTTCTTC. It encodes CASTKDRVSGEQFF.

The CDR3 loop is CASSSGPLKGYEQYF. The CDR3 bases are TGTGCCAGCAGCTCGGGCCCCCTCAAAGGCTACGAGCAGTACTTC. The V gene is TRBV7-9, the J gene TRBJ2-5; D gene uncertain. The DNA end is more similar to TRBJ2-7, so the J call may be wrong. Germline V CDR1 and CDR2: SEHNR, FQNEAQ (reference sequence). The CDR3 is 15 residues long.